This is a list of T cell receptor beta chains from one sample in a study of blood T cell repertoires in COVID-19. Produced via immunoSEQ multiplex PCR; TCRdb's table is partial and in-frame only. The sample holds 250,000 to 350,000 clones, around 88% seen once. The specimen sequenced was peripheral blood. These receptors originate from a woman aged 50 to 65 with acute or convalescent COVID-19. Both conserved end residues are trimmed from each CDR3. D genes are given only for firm matches.

CDR3: ASSTTGLSNQPQH
J: TRBJ1-5
D: NA
V: TRBV5-5

CDR3: ASSSTGNSGANVLT
J: TRBJ2-6
D: NA
V: TRBV28

CDR3: SASDGQVGDEQY
J: TRBJ2-7
D: NA
V: TRBV20-1

CDR3: ASSGIATLEKLF
J: TRBJ1-4
D: NA
V: TRBV10-1

CDR3: ASSPDRYYGYT
J: TRBJ1-2
D: NA
V: TRBV7-2

CDR3: ASSESRLARTTQY
J: TRBJ2-5
D: NA
V: TRBV10-2

CDR3: ASSEGSYTEAF
J: TRBJ1-1
D: NA
V: TRBV2

CDR3: ASSLDLAGVPDTQY
J: TRBJ2-3
D: TRBD2
V: TRBV7-9

CDR3: ASSVGAGLNTEAF
J: TRBJ1-1
D: NA
V: TRBV9

CDR3: ASLGQGNQPQH
J: TRBJ1-5
D: TRBD1
V: TRBV6-6

CDR3: ASSKRTGNTGELF
J: TRBJ2-2
D: TRBD1
V: TRBV19

CDR3: ATSLSRGGRIDTQY
J: TRBJ2-3
D: TRBD2
V: TRBV24-1

CDR3: ATTDSAGETDTQY
J: TRBJ2-3
D: NA
V: TRBV24-1

CDR3: ASQSRTGGSNTEAF
J: TRBJ1-1
D: TRBD1
V: TRBV10-1

CDR3: ASSYRQGGQY
J: TRBJ2-7
D: NA
V: TRBV6-2/TRBV6-3

CDR3: ASSIPAGETQY
J: TRBJ2-5
D: NA
V: TRBV5-6

CDR3: ASKARRCSGNTIY
J: TRBJ1-3
D: NA
V: TRBV7-4

CDR3: ASRETANYGYT
J: TRBJ1-2
D: NA
V: TRBV27

CDR3: ASSEAALGRGADTQY
J: TRBJ2-3
D: TRBD2
V: TRBV2

CDR3: ATSDRTSGSNEQF
J: TRBJ2-1
D: TRBD2
V: TRBV24-1

CDR3: ASSDQGLAGGSNTGELF
J: TRBJ2-2
D: TRBD2
V: TRBV10-1